The next 2 T cell receptor beta chains were all read from a single sample in a study of OX40 agonist ivuxolimab in advanced cancers. TCRdb's table, derived via immunoSEQ multiplex PCR, lists solely in-frame clones and lacks some. The sample lists some 34,000 clones, around 84% occurring once. The sequences come from CD4+ or CD8+ T cells sorted from blood, collected in a trial of the OX40 agonist ivuxolimab. These receptors originate from an adult with an advanced solid tumor such as melanoma, head and neck, liver or kidney cancer.

The chain employs TRBV2 and TRBJ2-3, with a tentative D call TRBD1 (5 bases). Germline lookup yields CDR1 SNHLY and CDR2 FYNNEI. The CDR3 is 16 amino acids. Trimming cost V 2 bases and J 0 bases, with 12 bases left between them. Here the CDR3 reads CASSERGIPSTDTQYF. As DNA, the CDR3 is TGTGCCAGCAGTGAAAGGGGCATACCTAGCACAGATACGCAGTATTTT. The complete variable domain, with remaining parts taken from reference TRBV2 and TRBJ2-3, reads EPEVTQTPSHQVTQMGQEVILRCVPISNHLYFYWYRQILGQKVEFLVSFYNNEISEKSEIFDDQFSVERPDGSNFTLKIRSTKLEDSAMYFCASSERGIPSTDTQYFGPGTRLTVL.

As regards this clone: One base away lies a much larger clone, so this may be a sequencing read error. Other DNA sequences from this sample encode an identical CDR3 as well. This rearrangement joins TRBV19 to TRBJ2-7; D not certain. V lost 6 bases and J lost 4, with 16 bases in between. Germline assignment: CDR1 LNHDA and CDR2 SQIVND (reference sequence). The CDR3 extends over 14 amino acids. Written as DNA, the CDR3 is TGTGCCAGTAGCGGAAGGGCCCCCGAATACGAGCAGTACTTC. Translation: CASSGRAPEYEQYF.